Below are 4 T cell receptor beta chains sequenced from a single sample in a study of cytomegalovirus exposure and HLA in healthy donors. Primers for the PCR totalled 60 Vbeta and 13 Jbeta. Clones were read by immunoSEQ multiplex PCR, and TCRdb kept only the in-frame ones, dropping some. This table has about 200,000 clones, approximately 12% appearing once. The material sequenced was PBMCs. The receptors originated from a man between 45 and 60 years old in good health and CMV-seropositive.

The CDR3 region is CASSIQGFDGYTF. CDR3 DNA: TGTGCCAGTAGTATACAGGGGTTTGATGGCTACACCTTC. The V call is TRBV19, the J call TRBJ1-2; D is perhaps TRBD1 (6 bases). Trimming shortened V by 2 bases and J by 6 bases, and 10 bases separated the two germline ends. This CDR3 spans 13 amino acids. The germline CDR1 and CDR2 sequences are LNHDA and SQIVND (reference sequence). Full variable domain (missing parts from reference TRBV19 and TRBJ1-2): DGGITQSPKYLFRKEGQNVTLSCEQNLNHDAMYWYRQDPGQGLRLIYYSQIVNDFQKGDIAEGYSVSREKKESFPLTVTSAQKNPTAFYLCASSIQGFDGYTFGSGTRLTVV.

This clone has a handful of counts. CDR3 sequence (DNA): TGTGCCAGCAGCCGAGACAGGGGGATGAACACTGAAGCTTTCTTT. Its translation: CASSRDRGMNTEAFF. This sequence joins TRBV7-9 and TRBJ1-1, with 9 bases aligning to TRBD1. This CDR3 contains 15 residues. The germline gives CDR1 SEHNR, CDR2 FQNEAQ (reference sequence). V trimming: 5 bases; J trimming: 0 bases; junction bases outside the gene matches: 4.

The chain joins TRBV7-9 to TRBJ2-7; 7 bases map to TRBD2. J was trimmed by 7 bases and V by 5 bases; bases with no gene match: 8. CDR1 SEHNR and CDR2 FQNEAQ come from the germline V gene (reference sequence). The CDR3 has 13 amino acids. CDR3 sequence: CASSLAGEWEQYF. CDR3 in DNA: TGTGCCAGCAGCCTGGCGGGGGAATGGGAGCAGTACTTC. The complete variable domain, with remaining parts taken from reference TRBV7-9 and TRBJ2-7, reads DTGVSQNPRHKITKRGQNVTFRCDPISEHNRLYWYRQTLGQGPEFLTYFQNEAQLEKSRLLSDRFSAERPKGSFSTLEIQRTEQGDSAMYLCASSLAGEWEQYFGPGTRLTVT.

The chain joins TRBV13 to TRBJ2-3; 7 bases fit TRBD1. The CDR3 spans 16 residues. The germline gives CDR1 PRHDT, CDR2 FYEKMQ (reference sequence). V shed 3 bases, J shed 1 base, and the junction held 7 bases outside the gene matches. CDR3 residues: CASSFGGTGGTDTQYF. Here the CDR3 DNA reads TGTGCCAGCAGCTTTGGTGGAACAGGGGGCACAGATACGCAGTATTTT.